This TCR beta chain appears in the sequencing data of a study of siplizumab effects on memory and regulatory T cells. Study-level points and caveats: Some alloreactive sequences were traceable to unstimulated CD4+ memory cells, and siplizumab significantly reduced them. Proof of suppressive function in proliferating Tregs from siplizumab cultures was not established.

In a few donor pairs, unstimulated naive, memory, effector memory and TEMRA subsets were sequenced. Sequencing used immunoSEQ multiplex PCR; TCRdb keeps in-frame clones, though not all of them. The profile covers over 55,000 clones, with roughly 80% appearing a single time and less than 4% taken by the ten largest. On this clone itself: What it binds is not known.

Trimming took 3 bases from V and 7 from J, leaving 7 bases between them. The germline V gene encodes CDR1 MNHNS and CDR2 SASEGT. CDR3 length: 12 amino acids. The chain uses TRBV6-1 and TRBJ1-5; D unresolved. Sequencing was performed on memory CD4+ T cells sorted from blood. The clonotype comes from a human donor in good health. The CDR3 spells CASSERIQPQHF. In DNA form, the CDR3 reads TGTGCCAGCAGTGAGAGGATACAGCCCCAGCATTTT.